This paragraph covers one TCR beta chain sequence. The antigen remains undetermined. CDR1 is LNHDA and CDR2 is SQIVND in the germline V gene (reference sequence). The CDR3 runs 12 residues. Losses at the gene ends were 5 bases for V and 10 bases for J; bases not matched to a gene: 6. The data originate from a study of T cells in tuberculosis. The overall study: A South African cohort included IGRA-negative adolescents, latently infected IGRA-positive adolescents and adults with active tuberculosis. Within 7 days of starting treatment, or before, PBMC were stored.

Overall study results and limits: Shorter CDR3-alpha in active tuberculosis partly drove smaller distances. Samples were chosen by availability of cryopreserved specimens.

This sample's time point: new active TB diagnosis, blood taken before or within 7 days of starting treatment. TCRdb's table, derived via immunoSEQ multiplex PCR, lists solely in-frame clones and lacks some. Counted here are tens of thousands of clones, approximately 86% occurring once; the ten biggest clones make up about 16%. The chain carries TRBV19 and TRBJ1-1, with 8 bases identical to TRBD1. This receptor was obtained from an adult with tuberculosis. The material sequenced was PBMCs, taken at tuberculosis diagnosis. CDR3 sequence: CASSEGQGRAFF. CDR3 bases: TGTGCCAGTAGTGAAGGACAGGGAAGAGCTTTCTTT.